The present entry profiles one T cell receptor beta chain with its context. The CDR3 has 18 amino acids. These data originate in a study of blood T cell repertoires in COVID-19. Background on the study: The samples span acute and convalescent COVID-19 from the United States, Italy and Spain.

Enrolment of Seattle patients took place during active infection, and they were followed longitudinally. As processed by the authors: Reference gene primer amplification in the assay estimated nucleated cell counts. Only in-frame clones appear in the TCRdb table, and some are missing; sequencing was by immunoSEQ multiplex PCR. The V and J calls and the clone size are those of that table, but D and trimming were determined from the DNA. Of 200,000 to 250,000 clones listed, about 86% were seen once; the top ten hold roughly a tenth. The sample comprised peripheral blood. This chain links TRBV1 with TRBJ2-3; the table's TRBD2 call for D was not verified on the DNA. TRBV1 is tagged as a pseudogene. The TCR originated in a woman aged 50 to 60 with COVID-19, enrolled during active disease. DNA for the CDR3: TGCACCAGCAGCCAAGATATTGGGGGGGCGCTTAATACAGATACGCAGTATTTT. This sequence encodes CTSSQDIGGALNTDTQYF.